This T cell receptor (beta chain) was captured by sequencing in a study of blood T cell repertoires in COVID-19. Across the study: Samples taken during acute and convalescent COVID-19 were collected in the United States, Italy and Spain.

Per the authors' pipeline: Reference gene primer amplification gave nucleated cell count estimates. Assay: immunoSEQ multiplex PCR; the TCRdb copy retains only in-frame clones and omits some. Clone size and V and J calls were adopted from that table, with D and trimming inferred from the DNA. The sample includes 55,000 to 75,000 clones, approximately 86% of them seen just once. The sequence came from a human donor with active COVID-19. The donor label of this sample is uncertain. The sequenced sample consisted of peripheral blood.

The CDR3 loop is CASSISGSGTDTQYF. CDR3 DNA: TGCGCCAGCAGCATAAGCGGGAGTGGTACAGATACGCAGTATTTT. The chain links TRBV5-1 to TRBJ2-3; 8 nucleotides agree with TRBD2. The CDR3 has 15 residues. Germline-derived CDR1 and CDR2 are SGHRS and YFSETQ. Trimming at V came to 4 bases and at J to 3 bases, leaving 7 bases not matched to a gene.